The 6 T cell receptor beta chains below come from one sample, sequenced in a study of graft-versus-host responses after intestinal transplantation. Some clones are missing from TCRdb's copy, which holds only in-frame ones; the method was immunoSEQ multiplex PCR. The sample shows about 110,000 clones, 85% to 95% of them seen only once. Their antigen targets remain unknown. This specimen consisted of unstimulated CD8+ T cells sorted from spleen or lymph node cells, obtained before intestinal transplant. Receptors originate from a human donor who received an intestinal transplant.

The chain uses TRBV10-2 and TRBJ2-1; D tentatively reads TRBD1 or TRBD2 (5 bases each). Germline CDR1 reads WSHSY; CDR2 reads SAAADI. The CDR3 contains 13 residues. Between the trimmed V and J ends, which lost 4 bases and 4 bases, there was a span of 8 bases. The DNA for the CDR3 is TGCGCCAGCAGTGCGGGGCGGTACAATGAGCAGTTCTTC. Translating gives CASSAGRYNEQFF.

The V and J genes are TRBV30 and TRBJ2-7; possible D gene TRBD2, 5 bases. The CDR3 is made up of 15 amino acids. Germline-derived CDR1 and CDR2 are GTSNPN and SVGIG (reference sequence). Trimming shortened V by 1 base and J by 3 bases, and 16 bases separated the two germline ends. The CDR3 is CAWSAATRPFYEQYF. As DNA, the CDR3 is TGTGCCTGGAGTGCCGCTACTAGGCCCTTCTACGAGCAGTACTTC.

The chain joins TRBV27 to TRBJ1-2; tentative D call: TRBD1 (5 bases). The CDR3 is 15 residues long. Germline lookup yields CDR1 MNHEY and CDR2 SMNVEV (reference sequence). V was shortened by 7 bases and J by 4 bases, with 19 bases between the two germline ends. The CDR3 here is CASTPVGVGGYGYTF. For the CDR3, the DNA is TGTGCCAGCACCCCTGTAGGGGTAGGCGGCTATGGCTACACCTTC.

With regard to this clone: The sample carries other DNA sequences with the same CDR3. The chain is built from TRBV7-9 and TRBJ2-7; 9 bases fit TRBD2. This CDR3 is built from 14 residues. With V trimmed by 5 bases and J by 4 bases, 6 bases remained unmatched. Germline values: CDR1 SEHNR, CDR2 FQNEAQ (reference sequence). This CDR3 reads CASSSTSGGYEQYF. For the CDR3, the DNA is TGTGCCAGCAGCAGTACAAGCGGGGGGTACGAGCAGTACTTC. The variable domain in full, completed from reference TRBV7-9 and TRBJ2-7, reads DTGVSQNPRHKITKRGQNVTFRCDPISEHNRLYWYRQTLGQGPEFLTYFQNEAQLEKSRLLSDRFSAERPKGSFSTLEIQRTEQGDSAMYLCASSSTSGGYEQYFGPGTRLTVT.

The sample holds one count of this clone. The genes are TRBV7-3 and TRBJ2-1; D is perhaps TRBD1 or TRBD2 (5 bases each). The germline V gene has CDR1 SGHTA and CDR2 FQGTGA. Trimming removed 5 bases at V and 10 bases at J, with 15 bases between. CDR3 length: 13 amino acids. This CDR3 reads CASSLFSGTEQFF. As DNA, the CDR3 is TGTGCCAGCAGCCTATTCTCCGGGACGGAGCAGTTCTTC.

V usage is TRBV27 and J usage is TRBJ2-1, with 14 positions matching TRBD2. The J segment lost 4 bases and the V segment lost 2 bases, leaving 1 base of the junction unmatched. The germline CDR1 and CDR2 sequences are MNHEY and SMNVEV (reference sequence). The CDR3 has 16 residues. The CDR3: CASSLGLAGGYNEQFF. For the CDR3, the DNA is TGTGCCAGCAGTTTAGGACTAGCGGGAGGTTACAATGAGCAGTTCTTC.